A selection of T cell receptor beta chains follows, all from one sample in a study of a mutant IDH1 vaccine in newly diagnosed glioma. Here immunoSEQ multiplex PCR was the method, and the copy in TCRdb shows in-frame clones only, minus some. The sample holds some 22,000 clones; roughly 78% are singletons and the top ten take over 7%. No antigen has been identified for these receptors. The sequenced sample was PBMCs, obtained from a glioma patient whose treatment included an IDH1 peptide vaccine. The origin of the receptors is a man between 35 and 55 years old with glioma. Both conserved end residues are part of each CDR3. A D gene is named only where the DNA matches it firmly. Part of the rows lack a size; the others show once, few, many or a class for expanded clones.

d_gene	v_gene	abundance	j_gene	CDR3nt	CDR3aa
NA	TRBV10-1	NA	TRBJ2-6	TGCGCCAGCAGTGAGAGGGGCGCTGGGGCCAACGTCCTGACTTTC	CASSERGAGANVLTF
NA	TRBV10-1	NA	TRBJ1-5	TGCGCCAGCAAAGAGCCACTATGGCGACGGACTCTTAGCAATCAGCCCCAGCATTTT	CASKEPLWRRTLSNQPQHF
NA	TRBV27	NA	TRBJ1-6	TGTGCCAGCAGGCCGGACAGTTGGTCTTCACCCCTCCACTTT	CASRPDSWSSPLHF
TRBD1	TRBV19	NA	TRBJ1-5	TGTGCCAGTAGTGGGGGGACAGGGGGCGGTCAGCCCCAGCATTTT	CASSGGTGGGQPQHF
TRBD2	TRBV10-2	NA	TRBJ2-1	TGCGCCAGCGACAGCGGGAGTATAGGCAATGAGCAGTTCTTC	CASDSGSIGNEQFF
TRBD2	TRBV2	NA	TRBJ2-7	TGTGCCAGCAGTGAACACGGTAGCGGGAGCTACGAGCAGTACTTC	CASSEHGSGSYEQYF
TRBD1	TRBV10-3	once	TRBJ2-5	TGTGCCACCGGGACAGCACAACAAGAGACCCAGTACTTC	CATGTAQQETQYF
NA	TRBV19	NA	TRBJ1-2	TGTGCCAGTAGTATGGTAGGGGCGACGCAGGGCTACACCTTC	CASSMVGATQGYTF
NA	TRBV28	few	TRBJ1-1	TGTGCCAGCAGTCAACCGGCGCCCGTGGGGACTGAAGCTTTCTTT	CASSQPAPVGTEAFF
NA	TRBV10-3	NA	TRBJ1-1	TGTGCCATCAGTGAAGGATACCAGGACGCTGAAGCTTTCTTT	CAISEGYQDAEAFF
TRBD1	TRBV6-5	NA	TRBJ2-7	TGTGCCAGCAGAGAGACAGGGGGGGGAGGCGAGCAGTACTTC	CASRETGGGGEQYF
NA	TRBV11-3	NA	TRBJ1-1	TGTGCCAGCAGCTTCCCCTCCACTGAAGCTTTCTTT	CASSFPSTEAFF
NA	TRBV6-1	once	TRBJ2-1	TGTGCCAGCAGTGTCGATTCAGAGATGATACGGTTCTTC	CASSVDSEMIRFF
TRBD2	TRBV27	NA	TRBJ2-1	TGTGCCAGCAGATACAGCGGGAGCTCCTACAATGAGCAGTTCTTC	CASRYSGSSYNEQFF
TRBD1	TRBV5-1	NA	TRBJ1-4	TGCGCCAGCAGCAGGACAGGCCTCGGGGAAAAACTGTTTTTT	CASSRTGLGEKLFF
NA	TRBV11-3	NA	TRBJ2-6	TGTGCCAGCAGCAGACGCGAAGGGGGGTCCAACGTCCTGACTTTC	CASSRREGGSNVLTF
NA	TRBV7-9	NA	TRBJ1-2	TGTGCCAGCAGCTTGGCGGGGCTCGGTAACTATGGCTACACCTTC	CASSLAGLGNYGYTF
NA	TRBV7-8	once	TRBJ2-3	TGTGCCAGCAGCCCCCGAGGAGCGGGCACAGATACGCAGTATTTT	CASSPRGAGTDTQYF
NA	TRBV6-5	NA	TRBJ1-1	TGTGCCAGCACCACCTTAGGTGGAGCTTTCTTT	CASTTLGGAFF
NA	TRBV5-1	few	TRBJ2-1	TGCGCCAGCAGCTTGGCTACTAGGAACAATGAGCAGTTCTTC	CASSLATRNNEQFF
NA	TRBV27	NA	TRBJ2-3	TGTGCCAGCAGGACAGCCGACAGGCGATACACAGATACGCAGTATTTT	CASRTADRRYTDTQYF
NA	TRBV9	NA	TRBJ2-7	TGTGCCAGCAGCCCCGGGACAAACTACGAGCAGTACTTC	CASSPGTNYEQYF
NA	TRBV7-2	NA	TRBJ2-3	TGTGCCAGCAGCTTAACCAGCGGGTTCACAGATACGCAGTATTTT	CASSLTSGFTDTQYF